The 8 T cell receptor beta chains given below trace back to one sample, sequenced in a study of siplizumab effects on memory and regulatory T cells. Method: immunoSEQ multiplex PCR; TCRdb's copy keeps in-frame clones and lacks some. The repertoire holds some 75,000 clones, 93% seen once, with about 5% in the top ten. The sequenced sample consisted of CD8+ T cells sorted from blood. These receptor sequences come from a human donor in good health.

This chain's CDR3 is CASRPRDRGRSVFEQYF. The CDR3 nucleotides are TGTGCCAGCAGACCCCGGGACAGGGGGCGCTCAGTCTTCGAGCAGTACTTC. The chain has TRBV28 and TRBJ2-7; 12 positions agree with TRBD1. V trimming: 6 bases; J trimming: 6 bases; junction bases outside the gene matches: 15. The CDR3 totals 17 residues. Germline V gene lookup returns CDR1 MDHEN and CDR2 SYDVKM.

The chain carries TRBV28 and TRBJ1-2, with a tentative D call TRBD1 (5 bases). This CDR3 has 14 amino acids. V lost 3 bases, J lost 8 bases, and 16 bases lay in between. Germline assignment: CDR1 MDHEN and CDR2 SYDVKM. The CDR3 here is CASSFGASGRGYTF. CDR3 DNA: TGTGCCAGCAGTTTCGGGGCCTCGGGGAGAGGCTACACCTTC.

The chain has TRBV4-3 and TRBJ1-2, with D perhaps TRBD1 (6 bases). Trimming left V 2 bases short and J 3 bases short, with 13 bases between. Looked up from germline, CDR1 is LGHNA and CDR2 is YSLEER. This CDR3 comprises 15 residues. The CDR3 DNA follows: TGCGCCAGCAGCCAACAGGGGTTCAGGGACTATGGCTACACCTTC. Its translation: CASSQQGFRDYGYTF.

This clone came up once. The gene calls are TRBV5-5 and TRBJ2-5, with a possible D match to TRBD1 (6 bases). The CDR3 is 17 residues long. Trimming shortened V by 1 base and J by 5 bases, and 21 bases separated the two germline ends. Germline V gives CDR1 SGHKS, CDR2 YYEKEE (reference sequence). The CDR3 is CASSLFQGHQLSETQYF. The CDR3 DNA is TGTGCCAGCAGCTTGTTTCAGGGACACCAACTGTCGGAGACCCAGTACTTC. Full variable domain (missing parts from reference TRBV5-5 and TRBJ2-5): DAGVTQSPTHLIKTRGQQVTLRCSPISGHKSVSWYQQVLGQGPQFIFQYYEKEERGRGNFPDRFSARQFPNYSSELNVNALLLGDSALYLCASSLFQGHQLSETQYFGPGTRLLVL.

V is TRBV19 and J is TRBJ1-1; possibly TRBD1 for D (5 bases). V gave up 6 bases and J gave up 3 bases, with 14 bases separating them. In germline, CDR1 is LNHDA, CDR2 SQIVND (reference sequence). This CDR3 is 14 amino acids long. The CDR3 coding sequence is TGTGCCAGTAGCGTAGCTCGGGACGACACTGAAGCTTTCTTT. This sequence encodes CASSVARDDTEAFF.

The rearrangement links TRBV4-1 to TRBJ2-3, with D possibly matching TRBD2 (5 bases). There are 14 residues in the CDR3. V lost 1 base, J lost 5 bases, and 10 bases lay in between. Germline V lookup: CDR1 MGHRA, CDR2 YSYEKL. Here the CDR3 reads CASSQVLAGDTQYF. CDR3 DNA: TGCGCCAGCAGCCAAGTGTTGGCGGGAGATACGCAGTATTTT.

The rearrangement uses TRBV19 and TRBJ2-7, with 7 positions matching TRBD2. V lost 6 bases, J lost 2 bases, and 4 bases stayed unmatched. There are 13 residues in the CDR3. From germline, CDR1 is LNHDA and CDR2 SQIVND (reference sequence). The CDR3 region has the DNA TGTGCCAGTAGAGGGAGGGGTACCTACGAGCAGTACTTC. Translation: CASRGRGTYEQYF.

The chain is built from TRBV19 and TRBJ2-2; D is ambiguous. V was cut by 7 bases and J by 2 bases, with 14 bases left in between. In germline, CDR1 is LNHDA, CDR2 SQIVND (reference sequence). The CDR3 has 15 residues. The CDR3 region is CASTDFNPNTGELFF. In DNA, the CDR3 is TGTGCCAGTACAGATTTCAACCCTAACACCGGGGAGCTGTTTTTT. Full variable domain (remainder filled in from reference TRBV19 and TRBJ2-2): DGGITQSPKYLFRKEGQNVTLSCEQNLNHDAMYWYRQDPGQGLRLIYYSQIVNDFQKGDIAEGYSVSREKKESFPLTVTSAQKNPTAFYLCASTDFNPNTGELFFGEGSRLTVL.